These 23 T cell receptor beta chains were all obtained from the same sample, sequenced in a study of graft-versus-host responses after intestinal transplantation. Clones were sequenced by immunoSEQ multiplex PCR, and TCRdb holds only the in-frame ones, with some missing. The table records about 15,000 clones, 25% to 30% of them present only once. The sequenced sample was alloreactive CD4+ T cells from a mixed lymphocyte reaction culture, obtained before intestinal transplant. Stated subset: CFSE-low proliferating T cells sorted from roughly 6-day pre-transplant mixed lymphocyte reaction (GvH or HvG direction). The receptors originated from a human patient who received an intestinal transplant.

The chain has TRBV21-1 and TRBJ2-7; no DNA check was done on the table's D call, TRBD2. TRBV21-1 is a recognized pseudogene. This CDR3 region has 17 residues. The CDR3 DNA reads as TGTGCCAGCAGCAAAGGGACTAGCGGGAGGGGCTCCTACGAGCAGTACTTC. Translation gives CASSKGTSGRGSYEQYF.

As concerns this clone: The same CDR3 is also encoded by other DNA sequences in this sample. The chain combines TRBV4-2 with TRBJ1-1; 8 bases fit TRBD1. The germline gives CDR1 LGHNA, CDR2 YNFKEQ. This CDR3 contains 14 residues. V gave up 4 bases and J gave up 0 bases; unmatched junction bases: 1. DNA for the CDR3: TGTGCCAGCAGCCGGGACAGGTTGAACACTGAAGCTTTCTTT. This codes for CASSRDRLNTEAFF.

The V and J genes are TRBV11-2 and TRBJ2-3; TRBD2 matches at 7 bases. The CDR3 covers 15 residues. Germline-derived CDR1 and CDR2 are SGHAT and FQNNGV. The junction had 8 bases not matched to a gene; V was cut back by 5 bases and J by 3 bases. CDR3 residues: CASSLPSGITDTQYF. For the CDR3, the DNA is TGTGCCAGCAGCCTTCCCAGCGGGATTACAGATACGCAGTATTTT.

This clone was seen only a few times. V usage is TRBV7-3 and J usage is TRBJ1-1; no clear D gene. The V gene lost 5 bases and the J gene lost 4 bases, with 11 bases spanning the gap. The CDR3 has 13 amino acids. Germline V gives CDR1 SGHTA, CDR2 FQGTGA. CDR3 sequence reads: CASSGRLLTEAFF. CDR3 sequence (DNA): TGTGCCAGCAGCGGCCGGTTGCTCACTGAAGCTTTCTTT.

The chain joins TRBV18 to TRBJ1-1; 9 positions agree with TRBD1. The CDR3 has 15 amino acids. The germline gives CDR1 KGHSH, CDR2 LQKENI. Trimming took 6 bases from V and 11 from J; bases not matched to a gene: 16. The chain's CDR3 is CASSAGTGGNTEAFF. DNA for the CDR3: TGTGCCAGCTCGGCGGGTACAGGGGGCAATACCGAGGCTTTCTTT. The full variable domain, rest sourced from reference TRBV18 and TRBJ1-1, is NAGVMQNPRHLVRRRGQEARLRCSPMKGHSHVYWYRQLPEEGLKFMVYLQKENIIDESGMPKERFSAEFPKEGPSILRIQQVVRGDSAAYFCASSAGTGGNTEAFFGQGTRLTVV.

This clone was seen more than once but under ten times. V gene TRBV6-5 combines with J gene TRBJ2-5; TRBD2 might be the D (6 bases). The V end lost 8 bases, the J end lost 3 bases, and 13 bases lay between the germline ends. Germline assignment: CDR1 MNHEY and CDR2 SVGAGI. The CDR3 spans 13 residues. This chain's CDR3 is CASRRGREETQYF. In DNA form, the CDR3 reads TGTGCCAGCCGGAGGGGACGGGAAGAGACCCAGTACTTC.

This clone occurred a few times. This CDR3 reads CASSKDRGNGYTF. CDR3 DNA sequence: TGTGCCAGCAGCAAGGACAGGGGGAATGGCTACACCTTC. The gene calls are TRBV9 and TRBJ1-2, with 10 bases lining up with TRBD1. This CDR3 contains 13 residues. The trim removed 4 bases at V and 6 bases at J, leaving 3 bases unmatched. Germline loops: CDR1 SGDLS, CDR2 YYNGEE.

The CDR3 spells CASSQDWRVAETQYF. As DNA, the CDR3 is TGTGCCAGCAGCCAAGATTGGAGGGTAGCTGAGACCCAGTACTTC. The chain links TRBV4-2 to TRBJ2-5; TRBD2 might be the D (6 bases). V gave up 0 bases and J gave up 5 bases, with 13 bases separating them. CDR1 LGHNA and CDR2 YNFKEQ come from the germline V gene. This CDR3 is 15 amino acids long.

In its sample, this clone was seen a few times. The gene calls are TRBV28 and TRBJ2-2; TRBD2 agrees at 13 bases. The ends lost 4 bases at V and 7 bases at J; junction bases unmatched: 9. The CDR3 spans 17 residues. CDR1 MDHEN and CDR2 SYDVKM come from the germline V gene. CDR3 in amino acids: CASSSPGLAGMGGELFF. As DNA, the CDR3 is TGTGCCAGCAGTTCCCCGGGACTAGCGGGAATGGGCGGGGAGCTGTTTTTT.

This chain joins TRBV5-1 and TRBJ1-5; weak D call: TRBD1 (5 bases). The CDR3 is made up of 13 amino acids. V was shortened by 5 bases and J by 2 bases, with 8 bases between the two germline ends. The V gene's germline CDR1 is SGHRS and CDR2 YFSETQ. The CDR3: CASSWDGNQPQHF. In nucleotides, the CDR3 is TGCGCCAGCAGTTGGGACGGCAATCAGCCCCAGCATTTT. The whole variable domain, remainder taken from reference TRBV5-1 and TRBJ1-5, is KAGVTQTPRYLIKTRGQQVTLSCSPISGHRSVSWYQQTPGQGLQFLFEYFSETQRNKGNFPGRFSGRQFSNSRSEMNVSTLELGDSALYLCASSWDGNQPQHFGDGTRLSIL.

This chain uses TRBV29-1 with TRBJ1-1, with a weak D call TRBD1 (5 bases). Trimming left V 6 bases short and J 4 bases short, with 24 bases between. This CDR3 is 16 amino acids long. Germline values: CDR1 SQVTM, CDR2 ANQGSEA. CDR3 region: CSVEYRRNWTTTEAFF. In DNA, the CDR3 is TGCAGCGTGGAATACAGGCGCAACTGGACGACCACTGAAGCTTTCTTT.

This clone was counted a few times. This chain uses TRBV4-3 with TRBJ1-5, with D unresolved. The V gene lost 0 bases and the J gene lost 0 bases, with 9 bases spanning the gap. CDR3 size: 16 residues. Germline V lookup: CDR1 LGHNA, CDR2 YSLEER. For the CDR3, the DNA is TGCGCCAGCAGCCAAGATCTAAGTTATAGCAATCAGCCCCAGCATTTT. It codes for CASSQDLSYSNQPQHF.

J is TRBJ1-5 and V is TRBV4-2; TRBD1 matches at 10 bases. This CDR3 has 18 residues. The germline gives CDR1 LGHNA, CDR2 YNFKEQ. Germline trimming cut 3 bases from V and 4 bases from J; bases unmatched to any gene: 12. As DNA, the CDR3 is TGTGCCAGCAGCCAGAGATACGGGACAGGGGAAAAAAATCAGCCCCAGCATTTT. It translates to CASSQRYGTGEKNQPQHF.

The V gene is TRBV28, the J gene TRBJ1-1; D is unresolved. V gave up 2 bases and J gave up 1 base, with 11 bases separating them. The germline V gene has CDR1 MDHEN and CDR2 SYDVKM. This CDR3 has 15 amino acids. The CDR3, as DNA: TGTGCCAGCAGTTTACCCAAAATGCGGAACACTGAAGCTTTCTTT. It yields the protein CASSLPKMRNTEAFF. Using reference TRBV28 and TRBJ1-1 for the parts outside the CDR3, the full variable domain is DVKVTQSSRYLVKRTGEKVFLECVQDMDHENMFWYRQDPGLGLRLIYFSYDVKMKEKGDIPEGYSVSREKKERFSLILESASTNQTSMYLCASSLPKMRNTEAFFGQGTRLTVV.

By sample share, this clone is medium-sized. This chain uses TRBV7-3 with TRBJ2-3; D possibly corresponds to TRBD1 (5 bases). V lost 2 bases, J lost 1 base, and 10 bases lay in between. The germline CDR1 and CDR2 sequences are SGHTA and FQGTGA. The CDR3 runs to 15 residues. The CDR3, as DNA: TGTGCCAGCAGCTTACGCAGGGCGGGCACAGATACGCAGTATTTT. Amino acid sequence: CASSLRRAGTDTQYF.

V and J are TRBV9 and TRBJ2-2; 8 nucleotides match TRBD2. The V gene's germline CDR1 is SGDLS and CDR2 YYNGEE. The CDR3 contains 15 residues. V was clipped by 10 bases and J by 0 bases; unmatched bases: 8. The CDR3 DNA follows: TGTGCCGGAGGGGGTAGCGGGGCGAACACCGGGGAGCTGTTTTTT. It specifies CAGGGSGANTGELFF. Drawing the rest from reference TRBV9 and TRBJ2-2, the complete variable domain is DSGVTQTPKHLITATGQRVTLRCSPRSGDLSVYWYQQSLDQGLQFLIQYYNGEERAKGNILERFSAQQFPDLHSELNLSSLELGDSALYFCAGGGSGANTGELFFGEGSRLTVL.

This clone has only a few counts. In DNA, the CDR3 is TGTGCCAGCAGCTTTTCCACAGGGGCTGGAAACACCATATATTTT. The encoded protein is CASSFSTGAGNTIYF. V is TRBV7-3 and J is TRBJ1-3; 7 bases map to TRBD1. This CDR3 has 15 residues. Germline CDR1 SGHTA, CDR2 FQGTGA. Unmatched junction bases numbered 4, after V lost 3 bases and J lost 2 bases.

This clone was observed a few times. The rearrangement uses TRBV10-3 and TRBJ2-7; 8 nucleotides agree with TRBD2. The junction had 12 bases not matched to a gene; V was cut back by 7 bases and J by 1 base. This CDR3 comprises 16 residues. Germline assignment: CDR1 ENHRY and CDR2 SYGVKD. CDR3 loop: CAIKPRGGDISYEQYF. The CDR3 coding sequence is TGTGCCATCAAGCCTCGGGGGGGAGATATATCCTACGAGCAGTACTTC.

In its sample, this clone was seen a few times. The V gene is TRBV6-4, the J gene TRBJ2-2, with 8 positions matching TRBD1. Trimming at V came to 6 bases and at J to 4 bases, leaving 7 bases not matched to a gene. Per germline, CDR1 MRHNA and CDR2 SNTAGT. This CDR3 region has 15 residues. The CDR3 sequence: CASRLQGESTGELFF. CDR3 nucleotide sequence: TGTGCCAGCAGACTACAGGGGGAGAGCACCGGGGAGCTGTTTTTT.

This chain links TRBV6-1 with TRBJ1-4, with D uncertain. Germline CDR1 is MNHNS and CDR2 is SASEGT. This CDR3 contains 11 residues. The V end lost 7 bases, the J end lost 10 bases, and 10 bases lay between the germline ends. CDR3 amino acids: CASTNPGKLFF. The CDR3 DNA follows: TGTGCCAGCACTAACCCCGGAAAACTGTTTTTT.

The CDR3 DNA is TGTGCCAGCAGCCAAGAACAGGGCGGGGGCACAGATACGCAGTATTTT. Protein product: CASSQEQGGGTDTQYF. The rearrangement uses TRBV4-2 and TRBJ2-3; the D gene could be TRBD1 or TRBD2 (6 bases each). Looked up from germline, CDR1 is LGHNA and CDR2 is YNFKEQ. The CDR3 covers 16 residues. Trimming removed 0 bases at V and 1 base at J, with 11 bases between.

This chain joins TRBV13 and TRBJ2-7; 8 bases are shared with TRBD2. The CDR3 contains 14 residues. The V and J ends lost 3 bases and 1 base, in that order; junction bases with no gene match: 2. The germline V gene encodes CDR1 PRHDT and CDR2 FYEKMQ (reference sequence). CDR3 loop: CASSFTSGSYEQYF. The CDR3 DNA follows: TGTGCCAGCAGCTTCACTAGCGGTTCCTACGAGCAGTACTTC.

By sample share, this clone is medium-sized (0.01 to 0.1%). This chain links TRBV27 with TRBJ2-7, with TRBD1 matching 8 bases. This CDR3 is built from 12 residues. Germline assignment: CDR1 MNHEY and CDR2 SMNVEV (reference sequence). J was trimmed by 5 bases and V by 9 bases; bases with no gene match: 6. The CDR3 reads CARPETGDEQYF. CDR3 coding DNA: TGTGCCAGACCGGAGACAGGGGACGAGCAGTACTTC.